This T cell receptor beta chain was identified in a study of T cell responses to AZD1222 COVID-19 vaccine. Study-wide findings and caveats: Seropositive status at baseline applied to only a handful of AZD1222 recipients.

This table comes from immunoSEQ multiplex PCR, and its TCRdb copy is limited to in-frame clones, with some not included. The sample consists of about 120,000 clones, 70% to 90% of them appearing once. This CDR3 comprises 14 residues. CDR1 is ENHRY, CDR2 SYGVKD, per germline. Trimming removed 3 bases from V and 4 bases from J, with 12 bases in between. In the case of this clone: Its antigen is undetermined.

This TCR came from an adult in good health. Sequencing used peripheral blood, obtained on day 0 of AZD1222 vaccination. The genes are TRBV10-3 and TRBJ1-1; possible D gene TRBD1, 5 bases. CDR3 coding DNA: TGTGCCATCAGTGACAGGGCTGTAGGCACTGAAGCTTTCTTT. Protein sequence: CAISDRAVGTEAFF.